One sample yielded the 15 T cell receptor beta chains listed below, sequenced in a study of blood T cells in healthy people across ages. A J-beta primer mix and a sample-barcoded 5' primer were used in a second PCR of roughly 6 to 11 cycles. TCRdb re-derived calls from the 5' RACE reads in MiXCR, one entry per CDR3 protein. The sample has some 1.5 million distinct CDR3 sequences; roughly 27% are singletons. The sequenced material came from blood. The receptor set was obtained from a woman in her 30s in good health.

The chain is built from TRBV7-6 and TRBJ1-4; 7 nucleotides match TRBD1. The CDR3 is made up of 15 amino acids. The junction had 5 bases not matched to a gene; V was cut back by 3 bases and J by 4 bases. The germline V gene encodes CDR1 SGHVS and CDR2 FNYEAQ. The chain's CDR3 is CASSLGTASNEKLFF. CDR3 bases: TGTGCCAGCAGCTTGGGGACAGCCAGTAATGAAAAACTGTTTTTT.

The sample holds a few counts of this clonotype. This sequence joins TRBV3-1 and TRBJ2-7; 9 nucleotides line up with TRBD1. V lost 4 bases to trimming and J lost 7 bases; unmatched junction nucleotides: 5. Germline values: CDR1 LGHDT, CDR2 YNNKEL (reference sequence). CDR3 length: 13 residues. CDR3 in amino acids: CASSPGQGEEQYF. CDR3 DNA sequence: TGTGCCAGCAGCCCGGGACAGGGTGAGGAGCAGTACTTC.

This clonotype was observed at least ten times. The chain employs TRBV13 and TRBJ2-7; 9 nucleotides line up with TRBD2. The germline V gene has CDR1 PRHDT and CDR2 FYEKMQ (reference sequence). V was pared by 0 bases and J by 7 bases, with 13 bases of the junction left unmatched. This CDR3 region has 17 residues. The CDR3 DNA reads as TGTGCCAGCAGCTTAGGTGCTCTAGCGGGGCCCCATCGGGAGCAGTACTTC. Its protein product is CASSLGALAGPHREQYF. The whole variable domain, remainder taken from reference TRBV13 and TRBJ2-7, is AAGVIQSPRHLIKEKRETATLKCYPIPRHDTVYWYQQGPGQDPQFLISFYEKMQSDKGSIPDRFSAQQFSDYHSELNMSSLELGDSALYFCASSLGALAGPHREQYFGPGTRLTVT.

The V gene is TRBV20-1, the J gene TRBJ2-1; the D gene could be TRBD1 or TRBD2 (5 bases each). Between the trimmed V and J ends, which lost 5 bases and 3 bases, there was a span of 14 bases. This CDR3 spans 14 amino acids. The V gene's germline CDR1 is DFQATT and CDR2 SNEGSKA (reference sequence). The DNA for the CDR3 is TGCAGTGCTGCCCGAGGGACCCACTACAATGAGCAGTTCTTC. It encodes CSAARGTHYNEQFF.

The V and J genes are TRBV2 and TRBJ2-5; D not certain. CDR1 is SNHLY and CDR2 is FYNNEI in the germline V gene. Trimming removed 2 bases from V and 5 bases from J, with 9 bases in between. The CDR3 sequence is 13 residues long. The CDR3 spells CASSEQSDETQYF. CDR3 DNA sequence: TGTGCCAGCAGTGAACAGTCCGACGAGACCCAGTACTTC.

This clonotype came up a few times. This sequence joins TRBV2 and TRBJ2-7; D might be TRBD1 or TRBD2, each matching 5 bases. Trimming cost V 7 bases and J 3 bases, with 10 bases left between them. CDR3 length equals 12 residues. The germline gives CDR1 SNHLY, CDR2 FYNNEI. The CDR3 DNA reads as TGTGCCAGCAACCGGGACGACTACGAGCAGTACTTC. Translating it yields CASNRDDYEQYF.

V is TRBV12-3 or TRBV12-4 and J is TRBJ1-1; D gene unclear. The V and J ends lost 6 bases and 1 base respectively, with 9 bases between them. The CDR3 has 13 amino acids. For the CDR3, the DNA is TGTGCCAGCAGCCCTACATCGAACACTGAAGCTTTCTTT. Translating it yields CASSPTSNTEAFF.

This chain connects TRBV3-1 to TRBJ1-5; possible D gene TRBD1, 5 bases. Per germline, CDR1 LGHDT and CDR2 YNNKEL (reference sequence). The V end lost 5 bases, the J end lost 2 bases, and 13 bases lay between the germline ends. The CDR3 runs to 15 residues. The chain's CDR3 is CASSVDLGGNQPQHF. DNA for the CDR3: TGTGCCAGCAGCGTGGATTTGGGGGGCAATCAGCCCCAGCATTTT.

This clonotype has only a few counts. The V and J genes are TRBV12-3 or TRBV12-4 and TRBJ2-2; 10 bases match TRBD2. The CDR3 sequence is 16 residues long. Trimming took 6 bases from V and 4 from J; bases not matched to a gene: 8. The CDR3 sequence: CASRAIAGGGTGELFF. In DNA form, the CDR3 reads TGTGCCAGCAGAGCCATAGCGGGGGGAGGCACCGGGGAGCTGTTTTTT.

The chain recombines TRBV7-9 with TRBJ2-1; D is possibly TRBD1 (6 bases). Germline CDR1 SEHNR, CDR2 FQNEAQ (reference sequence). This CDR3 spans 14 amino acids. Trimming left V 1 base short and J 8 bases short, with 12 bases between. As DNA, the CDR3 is TGTGCCAGCAGCTTAGGGACAGCCCGGGATGAGCAGTTCTTC. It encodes CASSLGTARDEQFF.

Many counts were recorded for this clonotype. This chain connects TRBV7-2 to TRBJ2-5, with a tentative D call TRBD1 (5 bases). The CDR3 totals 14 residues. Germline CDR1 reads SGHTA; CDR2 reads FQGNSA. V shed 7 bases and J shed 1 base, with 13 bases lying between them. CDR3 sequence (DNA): TGTGCCAGCACCACGACAGTAGCCCAAGAGACCCAGTACTTC. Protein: CASTTTVAQETQYF.

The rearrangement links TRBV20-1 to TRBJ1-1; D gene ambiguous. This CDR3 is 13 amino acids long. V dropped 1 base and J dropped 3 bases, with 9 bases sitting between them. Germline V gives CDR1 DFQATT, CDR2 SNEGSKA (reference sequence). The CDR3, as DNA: TGCAGTGCTAGAGCGGTGGTAGACACTGAAGCTTTCTTT. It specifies CSARAVVDTEAFF.

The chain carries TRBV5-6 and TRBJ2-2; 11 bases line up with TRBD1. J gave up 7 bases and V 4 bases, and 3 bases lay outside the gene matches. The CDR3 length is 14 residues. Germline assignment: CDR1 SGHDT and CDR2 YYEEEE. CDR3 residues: CASSRTGGGGELFF. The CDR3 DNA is TGTGCCAGCAGCAGGACAGGGGGCGGCGGGGAGCTGTTTTTT.

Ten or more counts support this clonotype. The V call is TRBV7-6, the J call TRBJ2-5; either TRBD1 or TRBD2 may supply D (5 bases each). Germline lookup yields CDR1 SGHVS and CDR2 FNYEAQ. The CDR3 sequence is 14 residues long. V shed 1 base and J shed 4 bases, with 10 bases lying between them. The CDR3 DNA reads TGTGCCAGCAGCTTAGGGGGGTACGGAGAGACCCAGTACTTC. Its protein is CASSLGGYGETQYF.

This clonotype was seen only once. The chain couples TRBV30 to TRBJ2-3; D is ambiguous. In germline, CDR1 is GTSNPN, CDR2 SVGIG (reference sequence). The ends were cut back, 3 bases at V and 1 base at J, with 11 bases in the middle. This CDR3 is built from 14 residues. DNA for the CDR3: TGTGCCTGGAGGCTGGGTCTGGGCACAGATACGCAGTATTTT. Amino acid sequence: CAWRLGLGTDTQYF. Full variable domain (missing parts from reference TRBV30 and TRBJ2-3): SQTIHQWPATLVQPVGSPLSLECTVEGTSNPNLYWYRQAAGRGLQLLFYSVGIGQISSEVPQNLSASRPQDRQFILSSKKLLLSDSGFYLCAWRLGLGTDTQYFGPGTRLTVL.